The 14 T cell receptor beta chains presented below share a single source sample, sequenced in a study of spatial heterogeneity in lung cancer. Each CDR3 protein is one row after TCRdb ran MiXCR on the 5' RACE reads. The data contain roughly 10,000 distinct CDR3 sequences, about 6% of them singletons. Time point specified: sample taken at primary tumor resection. The source was PBMCs, collected at surgery. These receptors were collected from a male donor with early-stage non-small cell lung cancer.

This clonotype was found many times. The gene calls are TRBV20-1 and TRBJ2-7, with no clear D. Between the trimmed V and J ends, which lost 0 bases and 0 bases, there was a span of 21 bases. CDR3 length equals 18 residues. Looked up from germline, CDR1 is DFQATT and CDR2 is SNEGSKA (reference sequence). The chain's CDR3 is CSARDSSSRVLDSYEQYF. CDR3 bases: TGCAGTGCTAGAGATTCCTCTTCGCGAGTCCTTGACTCCTACGAGCAGTACTTC.

This clonotype is deemed large. V and J are TRBV20-1 and TRBJ1-5, with TRBD1 matching over 8 bases. The germline V gene has CDR1 DFQATT and CDR2 SNEGSKA (reference sequence). CDR3 length equals 15 residues. V lost 5 bases to trimming and J lost 6 bases; unmatched junction nucleotides: 12. DNA for the CDR3: TGCAGTGCTCCCCTCCTGGACAGGGCGGGTCAGCCCCAGCATTTT. Translated: CSAPLLDRAGQPQHF.

The sample holds many counts of this clonotype. The chain employs TRBV7-2 and TRBJ1-3; a weak D match, TRBD1 (6 bases). CDR3 length: 16 residues. Germline CDR1 is SGHTA and CDR2 is FQGNSA. V was cut by 2 bases and J by 0 bases, with 11 bases left in between. CDR3 residues: CASSLTRGPSGNTIYF. As DNA, the CDR3 is TGTGCCAGCAGCTTAACCAGGGGTCCCTCTGGAAACACCATATATTTT.

This clonotype was observed at least ten times. The chain combines TRBV27 with TRBJ2-7, with 7 bases lining up with TRBD2. After removal of 0 bases from V and 3 bases from J, the junction contained 5 bases not matched to a gene. CDR3 length: 15 amino acids. The germline V gene has CDR1 MNHEY and CDR2 SMNVEV (reference sequence). The CDR3 region has the DNA TGTGCCAGCAGTTTATCGGGAGGGGCATACTACGAGCAGTACTTC. Translation: CASSLSGGAYYEQYF.

This clonotype showed up just a few times. The CDR3: CASSLGGTANTEAFF. CDR3 nucleotides: TGTGCCAGCAGCTTAGGGGGGACGGCGAACACTGAAGCTTTCTTT. The rearrangement links TRBV7-2 to TRBJ1-1, with D maybe TRBD1 (5 bases). V was clipped by 1 base and J by 1 base, with 10 bases between them. CDR3 length: 15 residues. CDR1 and CDR2 (germline): SGHTA, FQGNSA.

This clonotype was seen many times. This chain joins TRBV7-9 and TRBJ1-1; 8 positions agree with TRBD1. This CDR3 region has 14 residues. CDR1 is SEHNR, CDR2 FQNEAQ, per germline (reference sequence). Unmatched junction bases numbered 0, after V lost 2 bases and J lost 1 base. The CDR3 nucleotides are TGTGCCAGCAGCTTAACAGGGGGGAACACTGAAGCTTTCTTT. This translates into CASSLTGGNTEAFF.

Many counts were recorded for this clonotype. The chain uses TRBV9 and TRBJ2-1; possibly TRBD2 for D (5 bases). This CDR3 is built from 14 residues. The V and J ends lost 4 bases and 2 bases respectively, with 10 bases between them. Germline loops: CDR1 SGDLS, CDR2 YYNGEE. CDR3 loop: CASSPTGTYNEQFF. The CDR3 DNA reads as TGTGCCAGCAGCCCGACGGGAACCTACAATGAGCAGTTCTTC. Together with reference TRBV9 and TRBJ2-1, the CDR3 gives the full variable domain: DSGVTQTPKHLITATGQRVTLRCSPRSGDLSVYWYQQSLDQGLQFLIQYYNGEERAKGNILERFSAQQFPDLHSELNLSSLELGDSALYFCASSPTGTYNEQFFGPGTRLTVL.

This clonotype was counted many times. V is TRBV3-1 and J is TRBJ2-2; 8 bases match TRBD1. In germline, CDR1 is LGHDT, CDR2 YNNKEL (reference sequence). The CDR3 totals 16 residues. The ends lost 2 bases at V and 0 bases at J; junction bases unmatched: 2. CDR3 DNA sequence: TGTGCCAGCAGCCAAAGACAGGGGTCGAACACCGGGGAGCTGTTTTTT. Protein sequence: CASSQRQGSNTGELFF.

At least ten counts were recorded for this clonotype. The V call is TRBV5-1, the J call TRBJ2-5, with TRBD1 matching 12 bases. The CDR3 sequence is 16 residues long. Germline CDR1 is SGHRS and CDR2 is YFSETQ. The J segment lost 5 bases and the V segment lost 1 base, leaving 6 bases of the junction unmatched. The CDR3 nucleotides are TGCGCCAGCAGCTTGATGGGACAGGGGGCAGTGGAGACCCAGTACTTC. Its protein product is CASSLMGQGAVETQYF. Together with reference TRBV5-1 and TRBJ2-5, the CDR3 gives the full variable domain: KAGVTQTPRYLIKTRGQQVTLSCSPISGHRSVSWYQQTPGQGLQFLFEYFSETQRNKGNFPGRFSGRQFSNSRSEMNVSTLELGDSALYLCASSLMGQGAVETQYFGPGTRLLVL.

Within the sample, this clonotype is medium-sized. The chain has TRBV18 and TRBJ1-5; D not resolved. The CDR3 is 16 amino acids. Trimming removed 2 bases at V and 3 bases at J, with 14 bases between. The V gene's germline CDR1 is KGHSH and CDR2 LQKENI. CDR3: CASSPETGRINQPQHF. CDR3 nucleotide sequence: TGTGCCAGCTCACCAGAGACCGGACGGATCAATCAGCCCCAGCATTTT.

The chain couples TRBV5-5 to TRBJ2-3; a weak D match, TRBD2 (6 bases). Germline-derived CDR1 and CDR2 are SGHKS and YYEKEE (reference sequence). Between the trimmed V and J ends, which lost 2 bases and 0 bases, there was a span of 13 bases. CDR3 length: 16 amino acids. CDR3 region: CASSFLLAASTDTQYF. CDR3 DNA: TGTGCCAGCAGCTTTCTCTTAGCGGCTAGCACAGATACGCAGTATTTT.

Only a few counts were recorded for this clonotype. The chain carries TRBV12-3 or TRBV12-4 and TRBJ1-5, with 9 bases lining up with TRBD1. The CDR3 extends over 14 amino acids. With 9 bases clipped from V and 4 bases from J, the junction kept 7 bases outside the gene matches. The CDR3 region is CASKMGQGNQPQHF. For the CDR3, the DNA is TGTGCCAGTAAAATGGGACAGGGAAATCAGCCCCAGCATTTT.

By share, this clonotype counts as medium-sized. The chain carries TRBV11-2 and TRBJ2-6; a possible D gene is TRBD1 (5 bases). With 1 base removed from V and 0 bases from J, the gap between germline ends came to 10 bases. Per the germline V gene, CDR1 is SGHAT and CDR2 is FQNNGV. This CDR3 has 17 amino acids. In DNA, the CDR3 is TGTGCCAGCAGCTTAGGCAGGACAATCTCTGGGGCCAACGTCCTGACTTTC. Translation: CASSLGRTISGANVLTF.

This clonotype turned up a few times. J is TRBJ1-1 and V is TRBV23-1; tentative D call: TRBD1 (5 bases). TRBV23-1 has ORF status, its function being uncertain. There are 16 residues in the CDR3. V was trimmed by 5 bases and J by 0 bases, leaving 16 bases between them. CDR3 in amino acids: CASSARSRGVNTEAFF. In DNA, the CDR3 is TGCGCCAGCAGTGCCCGAAGTAGGGGAGTGAACACTGAAGCTTTCTTT.